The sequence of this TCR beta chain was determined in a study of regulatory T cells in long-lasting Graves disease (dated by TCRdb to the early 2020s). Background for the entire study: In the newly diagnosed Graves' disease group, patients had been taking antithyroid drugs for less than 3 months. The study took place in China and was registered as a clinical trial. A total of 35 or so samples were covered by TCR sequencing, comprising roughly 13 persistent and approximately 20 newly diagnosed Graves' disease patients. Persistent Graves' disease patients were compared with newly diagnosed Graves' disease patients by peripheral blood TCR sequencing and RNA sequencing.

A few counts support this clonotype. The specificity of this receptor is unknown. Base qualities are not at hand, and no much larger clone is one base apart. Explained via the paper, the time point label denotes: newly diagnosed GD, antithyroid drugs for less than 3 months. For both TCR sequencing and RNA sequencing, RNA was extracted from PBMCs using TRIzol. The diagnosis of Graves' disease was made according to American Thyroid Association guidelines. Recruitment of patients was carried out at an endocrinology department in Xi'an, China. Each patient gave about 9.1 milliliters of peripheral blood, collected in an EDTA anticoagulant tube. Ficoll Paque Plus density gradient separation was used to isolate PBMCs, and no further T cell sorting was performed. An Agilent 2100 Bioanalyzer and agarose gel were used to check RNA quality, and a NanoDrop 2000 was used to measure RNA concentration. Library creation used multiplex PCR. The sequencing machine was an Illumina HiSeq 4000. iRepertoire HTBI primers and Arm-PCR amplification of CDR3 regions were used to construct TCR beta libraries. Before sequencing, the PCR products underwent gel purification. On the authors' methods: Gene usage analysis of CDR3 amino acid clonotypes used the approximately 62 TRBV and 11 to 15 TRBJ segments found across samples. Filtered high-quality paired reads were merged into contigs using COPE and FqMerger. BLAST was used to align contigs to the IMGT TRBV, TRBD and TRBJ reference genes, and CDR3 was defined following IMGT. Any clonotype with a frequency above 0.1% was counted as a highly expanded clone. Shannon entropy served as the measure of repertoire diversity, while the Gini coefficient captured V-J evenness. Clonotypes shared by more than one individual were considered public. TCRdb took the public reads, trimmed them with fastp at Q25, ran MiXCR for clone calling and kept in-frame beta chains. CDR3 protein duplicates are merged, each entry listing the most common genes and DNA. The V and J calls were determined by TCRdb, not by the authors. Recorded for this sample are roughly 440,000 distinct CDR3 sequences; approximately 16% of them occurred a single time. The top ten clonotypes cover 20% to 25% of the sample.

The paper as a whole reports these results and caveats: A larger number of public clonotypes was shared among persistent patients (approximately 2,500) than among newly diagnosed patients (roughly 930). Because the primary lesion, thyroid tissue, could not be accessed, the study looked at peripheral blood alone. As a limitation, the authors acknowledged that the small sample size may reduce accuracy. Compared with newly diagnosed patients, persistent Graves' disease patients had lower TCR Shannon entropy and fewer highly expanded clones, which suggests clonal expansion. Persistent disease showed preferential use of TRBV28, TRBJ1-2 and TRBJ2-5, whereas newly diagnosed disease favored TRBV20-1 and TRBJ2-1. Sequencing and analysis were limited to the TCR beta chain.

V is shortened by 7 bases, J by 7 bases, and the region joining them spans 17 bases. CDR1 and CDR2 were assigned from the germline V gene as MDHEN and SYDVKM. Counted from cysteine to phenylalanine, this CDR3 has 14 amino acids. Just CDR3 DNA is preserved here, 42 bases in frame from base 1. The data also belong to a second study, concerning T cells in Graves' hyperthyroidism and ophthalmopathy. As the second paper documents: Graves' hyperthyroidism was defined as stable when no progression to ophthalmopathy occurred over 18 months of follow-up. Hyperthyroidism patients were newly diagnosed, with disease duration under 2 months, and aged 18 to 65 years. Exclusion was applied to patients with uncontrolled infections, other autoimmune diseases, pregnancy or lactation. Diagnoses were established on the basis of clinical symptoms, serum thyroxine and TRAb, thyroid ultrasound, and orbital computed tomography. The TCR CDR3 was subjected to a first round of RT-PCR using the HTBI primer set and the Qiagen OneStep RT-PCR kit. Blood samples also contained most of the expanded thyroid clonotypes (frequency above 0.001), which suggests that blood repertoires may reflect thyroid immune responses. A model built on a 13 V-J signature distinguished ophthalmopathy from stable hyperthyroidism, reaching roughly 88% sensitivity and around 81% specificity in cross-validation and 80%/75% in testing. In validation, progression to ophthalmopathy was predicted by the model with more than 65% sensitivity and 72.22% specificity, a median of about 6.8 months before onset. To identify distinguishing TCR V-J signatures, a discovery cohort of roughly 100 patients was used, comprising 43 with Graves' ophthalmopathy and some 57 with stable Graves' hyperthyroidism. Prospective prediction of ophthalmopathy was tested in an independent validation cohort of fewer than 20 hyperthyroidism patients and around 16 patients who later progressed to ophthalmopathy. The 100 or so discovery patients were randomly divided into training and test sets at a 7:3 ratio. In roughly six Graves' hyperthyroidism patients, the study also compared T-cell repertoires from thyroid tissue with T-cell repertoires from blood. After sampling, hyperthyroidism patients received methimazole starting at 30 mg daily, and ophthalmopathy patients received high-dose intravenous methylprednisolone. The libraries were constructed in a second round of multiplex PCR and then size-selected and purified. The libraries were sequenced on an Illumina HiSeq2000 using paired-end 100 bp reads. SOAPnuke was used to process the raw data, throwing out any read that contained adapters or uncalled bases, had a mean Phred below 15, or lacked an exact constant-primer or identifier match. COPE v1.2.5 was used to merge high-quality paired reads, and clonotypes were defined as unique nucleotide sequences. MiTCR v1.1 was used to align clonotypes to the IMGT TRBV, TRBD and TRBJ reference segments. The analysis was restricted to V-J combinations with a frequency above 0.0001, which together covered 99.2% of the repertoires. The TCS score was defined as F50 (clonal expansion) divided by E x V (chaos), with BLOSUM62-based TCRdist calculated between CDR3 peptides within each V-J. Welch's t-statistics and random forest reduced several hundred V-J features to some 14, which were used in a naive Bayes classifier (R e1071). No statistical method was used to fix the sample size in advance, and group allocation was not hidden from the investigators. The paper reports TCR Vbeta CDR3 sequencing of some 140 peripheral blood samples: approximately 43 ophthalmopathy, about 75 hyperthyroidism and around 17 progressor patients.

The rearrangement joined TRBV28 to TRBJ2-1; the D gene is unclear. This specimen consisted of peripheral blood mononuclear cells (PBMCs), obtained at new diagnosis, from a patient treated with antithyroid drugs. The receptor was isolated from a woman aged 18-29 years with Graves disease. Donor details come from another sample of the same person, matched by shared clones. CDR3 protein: CASTLGGARNEQFF. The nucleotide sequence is TGTGCCAGCACCCTGGGTGGTGCCCGGAATGAGCAGTTCTTC. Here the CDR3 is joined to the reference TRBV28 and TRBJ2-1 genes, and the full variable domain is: DVKVTQSSRYLVKRTGEKVFLECVQDMDHENMFWYRQDPGLGLRLIYFSYDVKMKEKGDIPEGYSVSREKKERFSLILESASTNQTSMYLCASTLGGARNEQFFGPGTRLTVL.